This T cell receptor (beta chain) was recovered during a study of cytomegalovirus exposure and HLA in healthy donors. The junction had 7 bases not matched to a gene; V was cut back by 8 bases and J by 3 bases. Germline-derived CDR1 and CDR2 are MDHEN and SYDVKM. CDR3 length equals 14 residues. It was healthy bone marrow donors who served as donors. Study outcomes and limitations: Researchers reported in a later analysis that a missense DCLRE1C variant was tied to TCR beta V- and J-gene trimming. CMV serostatus was the only immune exposure information that was available.

PCR was performed using 60 Vbeta and 13 Jbeta primers. The data were produced by immunoSEQ multiplex PCR, yet TCRdb's version contains in-frame clones alone and is incomplete. Of 150,000 to 200,000 clones listed, about three quarters are singletons. In regard to this clone: Its specificity is unknown.

The receptor was isolated from a man between 50 and 59 years old in good health and CMV-seropositive. Source material: PBMCs. The chain joins TRBV28 to TRBJ1-3, with 7 bases identical to TRBD1. The CDR3 sequence is CASRQGSVGNTIYF. The CDR3 coding sequence is TGTGCCAGCCGACAGGGTTCGGTTGGAAACACCATATATTTT.